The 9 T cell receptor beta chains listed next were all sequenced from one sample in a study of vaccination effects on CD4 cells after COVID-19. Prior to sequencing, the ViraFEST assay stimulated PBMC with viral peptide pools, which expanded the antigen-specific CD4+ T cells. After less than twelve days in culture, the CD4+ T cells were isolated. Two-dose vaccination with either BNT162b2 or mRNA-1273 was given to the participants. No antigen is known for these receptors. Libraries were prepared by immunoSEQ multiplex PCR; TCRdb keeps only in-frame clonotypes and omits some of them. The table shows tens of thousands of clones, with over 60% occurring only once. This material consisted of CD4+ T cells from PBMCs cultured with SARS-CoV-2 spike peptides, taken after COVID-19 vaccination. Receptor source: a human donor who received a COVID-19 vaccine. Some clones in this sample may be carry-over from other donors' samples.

CDR3 nucleotide sequence: TGCGCCAGCAACCTACAGGGGGCGCCGGAGACTGAAGCTTTCTTT. This gives the protein CASNLQGAPETEAFF. V usage is TRBV5-1 and J usage is TRBJ1-1; TRBD1 agrees at 9 bases. V dropped 6 bases and J dropped 5; count of bases not matched to a gene: 11. The V gene's germline CDR1 is SGHRS and CDR2 YFSETQ. This CDR3 has 15 residues.

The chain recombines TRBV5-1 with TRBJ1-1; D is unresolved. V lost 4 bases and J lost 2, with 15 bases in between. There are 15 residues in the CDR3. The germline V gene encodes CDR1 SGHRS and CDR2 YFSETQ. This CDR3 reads CASSLLTDLNTEAFF. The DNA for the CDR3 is TGCGCCAGCAGCCTATTAACAGACCTAAACACTGAAGCTTTCTTT.

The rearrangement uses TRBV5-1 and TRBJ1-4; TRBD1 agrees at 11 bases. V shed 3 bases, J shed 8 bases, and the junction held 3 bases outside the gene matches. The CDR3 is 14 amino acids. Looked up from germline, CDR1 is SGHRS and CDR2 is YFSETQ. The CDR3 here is CASSWGQGGEKLFF. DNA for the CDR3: TGCGCCAGCAGCTGGGGACAGGGGGGGGAAAAACTGTTTTTT.

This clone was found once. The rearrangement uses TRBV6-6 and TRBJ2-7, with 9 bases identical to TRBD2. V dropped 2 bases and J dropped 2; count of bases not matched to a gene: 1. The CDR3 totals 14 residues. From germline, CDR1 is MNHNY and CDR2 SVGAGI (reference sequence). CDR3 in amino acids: CASSYASGAYEQYV. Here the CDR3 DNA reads TGTGCCAGCAGTTACGCTAGCGGGGCCTACGAGCAGTACGTC.

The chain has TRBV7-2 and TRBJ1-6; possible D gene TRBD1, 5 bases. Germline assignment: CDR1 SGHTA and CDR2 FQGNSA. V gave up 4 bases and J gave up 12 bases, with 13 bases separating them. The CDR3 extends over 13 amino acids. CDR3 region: CASSYGQGKPLHF. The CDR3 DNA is TGTGCCAGCAGCTATGGGCAGGGTAAACCCCTCCACTTT.

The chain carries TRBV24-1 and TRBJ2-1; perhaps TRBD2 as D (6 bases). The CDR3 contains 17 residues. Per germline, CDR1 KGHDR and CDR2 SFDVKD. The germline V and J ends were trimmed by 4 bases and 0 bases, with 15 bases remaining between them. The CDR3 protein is CATSDPGLGSSYNEQFF. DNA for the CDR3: TGTGCCACCAGTGACCCGGGACTTGGGAGCTCCTACAATGAGCAGTTCTTC.

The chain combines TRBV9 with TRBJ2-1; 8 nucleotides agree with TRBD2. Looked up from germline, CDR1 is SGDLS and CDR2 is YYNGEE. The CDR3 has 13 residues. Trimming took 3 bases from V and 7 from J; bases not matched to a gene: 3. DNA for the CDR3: TGTGCCAGCAGCGCCCTAGCGGGTAATGAGCAGTTCTTC. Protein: CASSALAGNEQFF.

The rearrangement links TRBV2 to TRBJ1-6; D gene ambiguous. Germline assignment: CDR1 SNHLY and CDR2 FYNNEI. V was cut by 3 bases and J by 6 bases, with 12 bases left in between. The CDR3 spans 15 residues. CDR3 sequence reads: CASSEEAVGNSPLHF. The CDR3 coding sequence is TGTGCCAGCAGTGAGGAGGCGGTGGGTAATTCACCCCTCCACTTT.

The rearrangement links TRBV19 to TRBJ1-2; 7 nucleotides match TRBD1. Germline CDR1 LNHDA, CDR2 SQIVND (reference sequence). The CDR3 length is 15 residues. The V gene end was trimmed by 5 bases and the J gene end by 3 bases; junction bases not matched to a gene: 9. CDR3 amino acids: CASSLNRGGDYGYTF. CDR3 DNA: TGTGCCAGTAGTCTAAACAGGGGAGGCGACTATGGCTACACCTTC.